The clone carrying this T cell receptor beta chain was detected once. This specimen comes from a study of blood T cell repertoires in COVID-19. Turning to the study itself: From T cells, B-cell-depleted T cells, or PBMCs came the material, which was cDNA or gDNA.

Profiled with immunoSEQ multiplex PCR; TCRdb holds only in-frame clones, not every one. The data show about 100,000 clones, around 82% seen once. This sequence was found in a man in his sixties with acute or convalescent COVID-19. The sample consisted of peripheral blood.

The CDR3 DNA reads TGTGCCACCAGTGGACAGGGCGAGCGGGAGGCAACAGATACGCAGTATTTT. It is translated as CATSGQGEREATDTQYF. The rearrangement uses TRBV24-1 and TRBJ2-3; TRBD2 agrees at 9 bases. There are 17 residues in the CDR3. Germline CDR1 and CDR2: KGHDR and SFDVKD. V lost 5 bases to trimming and J lost 3 bases; unmatched junction nucleotides: 11.